This TCR beta chain derives from a study of cytomegalovirus exposure and HLA in healthy donors. Researchers ran the PCR with 60 Vbeta and 13 Jbeta primers. Methods used by the authors: Approximately 73 million unique TCR beta chains, some 9.9 million shared, were counted in a later analysis. Libraries were prepared by immunoSEQ multiplex PCR; TCRdb keeps only in-frame clonotypes and omits some of them. The D gene and trimming were derived from the DNA, and the V and J assignments and clone size from that table. This table has under 250,000 clones, around three quarters appearing once. This CDR3 is built from 15 residues. Germline loops: CDR1 SGHTA, CDR2 FQGNSA. Trimming removed 2 bases at V and 2 bases at J, with 13 bases between. Turning to this clone: Antigen unknown.

Overall study results and limits: In a later analysis, TCR beta V- and J-gene trimming showed a link to a missense DCLRE1C variant. In vitro experiments confirmed that three CMV-associated chains were specific for CMV antigens. A reported reduction in N-insertions relative to the roughly 610-donor mean was seen in an Asian-associated ancestry cluster in a later analysis.

The sequence was collected from a man aged 25 to 40 in good health and CMV-seronegative. Sequenced sample: PBMCs. The chain couples TRBV7-2 to TRBJ2-7; D unclear. In DNA, the CDR3 is TGTGCCAGCAGCTTAATAGTTTTACTAACCTACGAGCAGTACTTC. Translated, it gives CASSLIVLLTYEQYF. Combining the CDR3 with reference TRBV7-2 and TRBJ2-7 gives the whole variable domain GAGVSQSPSNKVTEKGKDVELRCDPISGHTALYWYRQSLGQGLEFLIYFQGNSAPDKSGLPSDRFSAERTGGSVSTLTIQRTQQEDSAVYLCASSLIVLLTYEQYFGPGTRLTVT.